This is a list of T cell receptor beta chains from one sample in a study of blood T cell repertoires in COVID-19. TCRdb's table, derived via immunoSEQ multiplex PCR, lists solely in-frame clones and lacks some. The profile shows approximately 100,000 clones, roughly 90% of them singletons. Specimen: peripheral blood. These receptors were taken from a woman aged 55-70 years with acute or convalescent COVID-19. The CDR3 runs from the conserved cysteine through the conserved F or W. A D gene is named only where the DNA matches it firmly. Expanded clones are given a class, and other clones once, few, many or no size at all.

J gene: TRBJ2-5; clone size: NA; V gene: TRBV5-1; D gene: TRBD2; CDR3 protein: CASGLAGGRETQYF; CDR3 DNA: TGCGCCAGCGGACTAGCGGGAGGGAGGGAGACCCAGTACTTC
J gene: TRBJ1-1; clone size: NA; V gene: TRBV19; D gene: TRBD1; CDR3 protein: CASTLTGEAFF; CDR3 DNA: TGTGCCAGTACCCTGACAGGGGAAGCTTTCTTT
J gene: TRBJ2-4; clone size: NA; V gene: TRBV7-2; D gene: TRBD2; CDR3 protein: CASSLDTSSGMLRYF; CDR3 DNA: TGTGCCAGCAGCTTAGATACGTCTAGCGGGATGTTGAGGTACTTC
J gene: TRBJ1-2; clone size: NA; V gene: TRBV4-1; D gene: TRBD1; CDR3 protein: CASSQDWDSANYGYTF; CDR3 DNA: TGCGCCAGCAGCCAAGATTGGGACAGCGCTAACTATGGCTACACCTTC
J gene: TRBJ1-1; clone size: NA; V gene: TRBV6-5; D gene: NA; CDR3 protein: CASIRGSAFF; CDR3 DNA: TGTGCCAGCATTAGGGGTTCAGCTTTCTTT
J gene: TRBJ2-1; clone size: NA; V gene: TRBV19; D gene: TRBD2; CDR3 protein: CASSTSGRAYNEQFF; CDR3 DNA: TGTGCCAGTAGTACTAGCGGGAGGGCCTACAATGAGCAGTTCTTC
J gene: TRBJ1-2; clone size: NA; V gene: TRBV19; D gene: TRBD1; CDR3 protein: CASRPGQGNYGYTF; CDR3 DNA: TGTGCCAGTAGGCCGGGACAGGGCAACTATGGCTACACCTTC
J gene: TRBJ2-2; clone size: NA; V gene: TRBV5-1; D gene: NA; CDR3 protein: CASSTGWDTGELFF; CDR3 DNA: TGCGCCAGCAGTACGGGGTGGGACACCGGGGAGCTGTTTTTT
J gene: TRBJ1-3; clone size: NA; V gene: TRBV28; D gene: NA; CDR3 protein: CASSLYRVGNTIYF; CDR3 DNA: TGTGCCAGCAGTTTATACAGAGTGGGAAACACCATATATTTT
J gene: TRBJ2-1; clone size: once; V gene: TRBV5-1; D gene: TRBD2; CDR3 protein: CASSLGTGGYNEQFF; CDR3 DNA: TGCGCCAGCAGCTTGGGAACGGGAGGATACAATGAGCAGTTCTTC
J gene: TRBJ1-1; clone size: NA; V gene: TRBV10-3; D gene: NA; CDR3 protein: CAISESPGNTEAFF; CDR3 DNA: TGTGCCATCAGTGAGTCGCCAGGGAACACTGAAGCTTTCTTT
J gene: TRBJ1-1; clone size: NA; V gene: TRBV5-4; D gene: TRBD1; CDR3 protein: CASSPRQGRRGNTEAFF; CDR3 DNA: TGTGCCAGCAGCCCCAGACAGGGAAGGAGAGGGAACACTGAAGCTTTCTTT
J gene: TRBJ1-2; clone size: NA; V gene: TRBV7-9; D gene: TRBD1; CDR3 protein: CASSATGPDRAYGYTF; CDR3 DNA: TGTGCCAGCAGCGCTACTGGGCCGGACAGGGCATATGGCTACACCTTC
J gene: TRBJ2-3; clone size: NA; V gene: TRBV5-6; D gene: TRBD2; CDR3 protein: CASSHLAGEQLGTDTQYF; CDR3 DNA: TGTGCCAGCAGCCACCTAGCGGGGGAACAACTTGGCACAGATACGCAGTATTTT
J gene: TRBJ1-5; clone size: NA; V gene: TRBV27; D gene: NA; CDR3 protein: CASSSQGSNQPQHF; CDR3 DNA: TGTGCCAGCAGTTCACAGGGAAGCAATCAGCCCCAGCATTTT
J gene: TRBJ2-1; clone size: NA; V gene: TRBV3-1/TRBV3-2; D gene: TRBD2; CDR3 protein: CASSQTSGSDNEQFF; CDR3 DNA: TGTGCCAGCAGCCAGACTAGCGGGAGCGACAATGAGCAGTTCTTC
J gene: TRBJ1-5; clone size: NA; V gene: TRBV19; D gene: NA; CDR3 protein: CASSVDGGNQPQHF; CDR3 DNA: TGTGCCAGTAGTGTGGACGGGGGAAATCAGCCCCAGCATTTT
J gene: TRBJ2-1; clone size: NA; V gene: TRBV5-1; D gene: TRBD2; CDR3 protein: CASSLTAGGRSEQFF; CDR3 DNA: TGCGCCAGCAGCCTCACTGCGGGAGGGCGAAGTGAGCAGTTCTTC
J gene: TRBJ1-2; clone size: NA; V gene: TRBV5-1; D gene: TRBD1; CDR3 protein: CASSLGDSADGYTF; CDR3 DNA: TGCGCCAGCAGCTTGGGGGACAGTGCAGATGGCTACACCTTC
J gene: TRBJ1-4; clone size: NA; V gene: TRBV28; D gene: NA; CDR3 protein: CASSRHRNEKLFF; CDR3 DNA: TGTGCCAGCTCACGACACCGTAATGAAAAACTGTTTTTT
J gene: TRBJ2-1; clone size: NA; V gene: TRBV29-1; D gene: TRBD2; CDR3 protein: CSAGTGTSGLNEQFF; CDR3 DNA: TGCAGCGCGGGTACCGGGACTAGCGGCCTCAATGAGCAGTTCTTC
J gene: TRBJ1-5; clone size: NA; V gene: TRBV19; D gene: NA; CDR3 protein: CASSTTAGSNQPQHF; CDR3 DNA: TGTGCCAGTAGTACCACGGCCGGGAGCAATCAGCCCCAGCATTTT
J gene: TRBJ1-2; clone size: NA; V gene: TRBV19; D gene: TRBD1; CDR3 protein: CASMPTGGAYGYTF; CDR3 DNA: TGTGCCAGTATGCCGACAGGGGGCGCTTATGGCTACACCTTC
J gene: TRBJ1-2; clone size: NA; V gene: TRBV2; D gene: NA; CDR3 protein: CASTRHSLDGYTF; CDR3 DNA: TGTGCCAGCACGCGACACTCTCTTGATGGCTACACCTTC
J gene: TRBJ2-1; clone size: NA; V gene: TRBV6-1; D gene: NA; CDR3 protein: CASSELSGSYNEQFF; CDR3 DNA: TGTGCCAGCAGTGAACTAAGCGGCTCCTACAATGAGCAGTTCTTC
J gene: TRBJ2-2; clone size: NA; V gene: TRBV11-2; D gene: TRBD1; CDR3 protein: CASGVDRVTGELFF; CDR3 DNA: TGTGCCAGCGGGGTAGACAGGGTCACCGGGGAGCTGTTTTTT
J gene: TRBJ1-5; clone size: once; V gene: TRBV2; D gene: TRBD1; CDR3 protein: CASSSTGGSNQPQHF; CDR3 DNA: TGTGCCAGCAGTTCCACAGGGGGAAGCAATCAGCCCCAGCATTTT
J gene: TRBJ2-1; clone size: NA; V gene: TRBV4-1; D gene: TRBD2; CDR3 protein: CASSQDAGLGLNEQFF; CDR3 DNA: TGCGCCAGCAGCCAAGATGCGGGACTAGGGCTCAATGAGCAGTTCTTC
J gene: TRBJ2-5; clone size: once; V gene: TRBV7-2; D gene: NA; CDR3 protein: CASSTTSRGETQYF; CDR3 DNA: TGTGCCAGCAGCACAACTAGCAGGGGGGAGACCCAGTACTTC
J gene: TRBJ2-7; clone size: NA; V gene: TRBV2; D gene: TRBD2; CDR3 protein: CASRLGTSGGEQYF; CDR3 DNA: TGTGCCAGCAGGCTTGGGACTAGCGGAGGTGAGCAGTACTTC
J gene: TRBJ2-1; clone size: NA; V gene: TRBV18; D gene: NA; CDR3 protein: CASSAGAVQDEQFF; CDR3 DNA: TGTGCCAGCTCCGCGGGGGCAGTCCAGGATGAGCAGTTCTTC
J gene: TRBJ1-6; clone size: NA; V gene: TRBV2; D gene: TRBD1; CDR3 protein: CASSDRGRNSPLHF; CDR3 DNA: TGTGCCAGCAGTGACAGGGGGCGGAATTCACCCCTCCACTTT
J gene: TRBJ2-5; clone size: NA; V gene: TRBV19; D gene: TRBD2; CDR3 protein: CASAPRAGGGTQYF; CDR3 DNA: TGTGCCAGTGCGCCAAGGGCGGGAGGCGGGACCCAGTACTTC
J gene: TRBJ1-1; clone size: NA; V gene: TRBV6-6; D gene: NA; CDR3 protein: CASRRDAMNTEAFF; CDR3 DNA: TGTGCCAGCAGACGAGATGCTATGAACACTGAAGCTTTCTTT
J gene: TRBJ2-1; clone size: NA; V gene: TRBV9; D gene: NA; CDR3 protein: CASTPQGRWDNEQFF; CDR3 DNA: TGTGCCAGCACCCCGCAAGGCAGGTGGGACAATGAGCAGTTCTTC
J gene: TRBJ2-5; clone size: NA; V gene: TRBV10-1; D gene: TRBD2; CDR3 protein: CASSDGKGLSETQYF; CDR3 DNA: TGCGCCAGCAGTGATGGGAAGGGACTAAGCGAGACCCAGTACTTC
J gene: TRBJ2-1; clone size: NA; V gene: TRBV3-1/TRBV3-2; D gene: TRBD2; CDR3 protein: CASSYGLAGYNEQFF; CDR3 DNA: TGTGCCAGCAGCTACGGACTAGCGGGATACAATGAGCAGTTCTTC
J gene: TRBJ1-1; clone size: NA; V gene: TRBV29-1; D gene: NA; CDR3 protein: CSVGTVQIGTEAFF; CDR3 DNA: TGCAGCGTTGGGACAGTTCAAATCGGGACTGAAGCTTTCTTT
J gene: TRBJ1-5; clone size: NA; V gene: TRBV28; D gene: TRBD1; CDR3 protein: CASLPDRGLLGSNQPQHF; CDR3 DNA: TGTGCCAGCCTACCGGACAGGGGGCTCTTAGGGAGCAATCAGCCCCAGCATTTT
J gene: TRBJ2-3; clone size: NA; V gene: TRBV19; D gene: TRBD2; CDR3 protein: CASNSGGWGPDTQYF; CDR3 DNA: TGTGCCAGTAACTCGGGAGGGTGGGGCCCAGATACGCAGTATTTT
J gene: TRBJ2-5; clone size: NA; V gene: TRBV2; D gene: TRBD2; CDR3 protein: CASSEGSGRKTQYF; CDR3 DNA: TGTGCCAGCAGTGAAGGCAGCGGGAGAAAGACCCAGTACTTC
J gene: TRBJ1-2; clone size: few; V gene: TRBV3-1/TRBV3-2; D gene: NA; CDR3 protein: CASSQELTGYGYTF; CDR3 DNA: TGTGCCAGCAGCCAAGAATTAACGGGCTATGGCTACACCTTC
J gene: TRBJ1-1; clone size: NA; V gene: TRBV15; D gene: NA; CDR3 protein: CATSRWRAGTEAFF; CDR3 DNA: TGTGCCACCAGCCGATGGAGGGCCGGCACTGAAGCTTTCTTT
J gene: TRBJ2-7; clone size: NA; V gene: TRBV29-1; D gene: NA; CDR3 protein: CSVVGEIYEQYF; CDR3 DNA: TGCAGCGTAGTAGGAGAGATTTACGAGCAGTACTTC
J gene: TRBJ2-2; clone size: few; V gene: TRBV18; D gene: NA; CDR3 protein: CASSLNTGELFF; CDR3 DNA: TGTGCCAGCTCTCTGAACACCGGGGAGCTGTTTTTT